These T cell receptor beta chains were read from a single sample in a study of blood T cell repertoires in COVID-19. The method was immunoSEQ multiplex PCR; TCRdb's version includes in-frame clones alone and lacks a portion of them. Of under 300,000 clones listed, approximately 85% are singletons. Specimen: peripheral blood. These receptors all stem from a woman aged 70-85 years with acute or convalescent COVID-19. Both conserved end residues are part of each CDR3. Each record gives: D gene, clone size, V gene, J gene, CDR3 protein, CDR3 DNA. A D gene is named only where the DNA matches it firmly. A row's size may be missing; if present it is once, few, many or a size class.

>-|-|TRBV29-1|TRBJ2-2
CSVDPGFTGELFF
TGCAGCGTTGATCCGGGTTTCACCGGGGAGCTGTTTTTT
>-|once|TRBV7-9|TRBJ2-3
CASSLAGKGPTDTQYF
TGTGCCAGCAGCTTAGCGGGGAAGGGGCCCACAGATACGCAGTATTTT
>TRBD1|-|TRBV5-1|TRBJ2-7
CASSLTGQGSYEQYF
TGCGCCAGCAGCCTGACGGGACAGGGAAGTTACGAGCAGTACTTC
>TRBD1|few|TRBV18|TRBJ1-1
CASSPDRGTEAFF
TGTGCCAGCTCGCCAGACAGGGGCACTGAAGCTTTCTTT
>TRBD2|-|TRBV19|TRBJ2-5
CASSGVQPGTSVPPQYF
TGTGCCAGTAGTGGAGTCCAGCCCGGGACTAGCGTCCCGCCCCAGTACTTC
>-|few|TRBV2|TRBJ1-2
CASSENPGYGYTF
TGTGCCAGCAGTGAAAACCCCGGCTATGGCTACACCTTC
>TRBD1|few|TRBV6-5|TRBJ1-2
CASSRRDRGRGYTF
TGTGCCAGCAGTCGCCGGGACAGGGGCAGGGGCTACACCTTC
>TRBD1|-|TRBV27|TRBJ1-3
CASRTGSGNTIYF
TGTGCCAGCCGGACAGGCTCTGGAAACACCATATATTTT
>-|-|TRBV20-1|TRBJ1-6
CSAIDSSYNSPLHF
TGCAGTGCTATTGACAGCTCCTATAATTCACCCCTCCACTTT
>-|-|TRBV12-5|TRBJ1-1
CASGSIRGGRAFF
TGTGCTAGTGGTTCGATTAGGGGGGGCAGGGCTTTCTTT
>TRBD1|-|TRBV6-5|TRBJ1-6
CASSLEQGAWNSPLHF
TGTGCCAGCAGTTTAGAACAGGGGGCATGGAATTCACCCCTCCACTTT
>TRBD1|-|TRBV6-5|TRBJ2-7
CASRATGVGEQYF
TGTGCCAGCAGAGCCACAGGGGTTGGGGAGCAGTACTTC
>-|-|TRBV15|TRBJ1-1
CATSRTRTGNTEAFF
TGTGCCACCAGCAGAACCCGAACCGGGAACACTGAAGCTTTCTTT